Presented here are 18 T cell receptor beta chains from one specimen sequenced in a study of blood T cells in healthy people across ages. Alongside a J-beta primer mix, a sample-barcoded 5' primer served in a second PCR lasting 7 to 11 cycles. One entry per CDR3 protein results from TCRdb running MiXCR on the 5' RACE reads. The data show roughly 1.7 million distinct CDR3 sequences, 34% seen once. The specimen sequenced was blood. The receptors were gathered from a woman in her thirties in good health.

As for this clonotype: One junction end disagrees with the germline gene, perhaps due to a read error. The rearrangement links TRBV29-1 to TRBJ2-5, with a weak D call TRBD1 (6 bases). Germline V gene sequence: CDR1 SQVTM, CDR2 ANQGSEA. This CDR3 is 14 amino acids long. The CDR3 coding sequence is TGCAGCGTCCTATCCAGGGGTTACCAAGAGACCCCGTACTTC. Its protein is CSVLSRGYQETPYF. Based on the CDR3 plus reference TRBV29-1 and TRBJ2-5, the full variable domain is SAVISQKPSRDICQRGTSLTIQCQVDSQVTMMFWYRQQPGQSLTLIATANQGSEATYESGFVIDKFPISRPNLTFSTLTVSNMSPEDSSIYLCSVLSRGYQETPYFGPGTRLLVL.

This clonotype was seen a few times. This sequence joins TRBV19 and TRBJ2-5, with no clear D. The CDR3 spans 13 residues. Germline values: CDR1 LNHDA, CDR2 SQIVND (reference sequence). With 4 bases removed from V and 9 bases from J, the gap between germline ends came to 15 bases. The CDR3 is CASSRSSRRAQYF. DNA for the CDR3: TGTGCCAGTAGTAGAAGTAGCCGAAGAGCCCAGTACTTC.

V is TRBV7-6 and J is TRBJ1-6; D is uncertain. CDR3 length: 14 residues. V lost 5 bases and J 5 bases, leaving 10 bases between the germline ends. Germline V CDR1 and CDR2: SGHVS, FNYEAQ. The CDR3 here is CASSADGNNSPLHF. Here the CDR3 DNA reads TGTGCCAGCAGCGCGGACGGAAATAATTCACCCCTCCACTTT.

The chain carries TRBV29-1 and TRBJ1-1, with D possibly TRBD1 on 5 matching bases. The germline V gene has CDR1 SQVTM and CDR2 ANQGSEA. CDR3 length: 11 amino acids. V lost 7 bases and J 7 bases, leaving 13 bases between the germline ends. CDR3 DNA sequence: TGCAGCGCCTACTCCGACAGTGAAGCTTTCTTT. It codes for CSAYSDSEAFF.

The chain joins TRBV15 to TRBJ2-7; D call uncertain. The germline V gene has CDR1 LNHNV and CDR2 YYDKDF (reference sequence). The CDR3 runs 16 residues. V was pared by 3 bases and J by 1 base, with 16 bases between. The CDR3 protein is CATSSGVNEQSYEQYF. The CDR3 DNA follows: TGTGCCACCAGCAGTGGGGTAAATGAGCAGTCCTACGAGCAGTACTTC. Looking up the rest from reference TRBV15 and TRBJ2-7 gives the full variable domain: DAMVIQNPRYQVTQFGKPVTLSCSQTLNHNVMYWYQQKSSQAPKLLFHYYDKDFNNEADTPDNFQSRRPNTSFCFLDIRSPGLGDTAMYLCATSSGVNEQSYEQYFGPGTRLTVT.

About this clonotype: The junction shows a germline mismatch at one end, possibly a read error. The V call is TRBV14, the J call TRBJ1-3; 7 bases map to TRBD1. CDR3 length equals 17 residues. CDR1 is SGHDN and CDR2 is FVKESK in the germline V gene. The CDR3 bases are TGTGCCAGTAGCCAAGAACACAGGGGAATCGCTGGAAACACCATATATTTT. Amino acid sequence: CASSQEHRGIAGNTIYF.

The chain combines TRBV25-1 with TRBJ2-3; D is unresolved. From germline, CDR1 is MGHDK and CDR2 SYGVNS. V dropped 5 bases and J dropped 3 bases, with 30 bases sitting between them. This CDR3 contains 20 residues. For the CDR3, the DNA is TGTGCCAGCAGTACCTTAGATCCGGATCCCAAGGAAACCCATACAGATACGCAGTATTTT. Its protein product is CASSTLDPDPKETHTDTQYF. Full variable domain (missing parts from reference TRBV25-1 and TRBJ2-3): EADIYQTPRYLVIGTGKKITLECSQTMGHDKMYWYQQDPGMELHLIHYSYGVNSTEKGDLSSESTVSRIRTEHFPLTLESARPSHTSQYLCASSTLDPDPKETHTDTQYFGPGTRLTVL.

This clonotype appeared a few times. The gene calls are TRBV3-1 and TRBJ2-2; 7 bases match TRBD1. The CDR3 length is 14 residues. Germline V gene lookup returns CDR1 LGHDT and CDR2 YNNKEL (reference sequence). V dropped 4 bases and J dropped 6; count of bases not matched to a gene: 5. Here the CDR3 reads CASSPHTGAGELFF. The CDR3 coding sequence is TGTGCCAGCAGCCCACACACAGGGGCCGGGGAGCTGTTTTTT.

J is TRBJ2-7 and V is TRBV5-1; D is possibly TRBD1 or TRBD2 (8 bases each). The CDR3 covers 19 residues. The V and J ends lost 5 bases and 0 bases respectively, with 27 bases between them. Germline values: CDR1 SGHRS, CDR2 YFSETQ. In DNA, the CDR3 is TGCGCCAGCAGGAGTGGACAGGGTCGTCCAGCGGGGGTCTCCTACGAGCAGTACTTC. The encoded protein is CASRSGQGRPAGVSYEQYF. Full variable domain (missing parts from reference TRBV5-1 and TRBJ2-7): KAGVTQTPRYLIKTRGQQVTLSCSPISGHRSVSWYQQTPGQGLQFLFEYFSETQRNKGNFPGRFSGRQFSNSRSEMNVSTLELGDSALYLCASRSGQGRPAGVSYEQYFGPGTRLTVT.

The chain recombines TRBV20-1 with TRBJ2-5; weak D call: TRBD1 (5 bases). CDR1 and CDR2 (germline): DFQATT, SNEGSKA (reference sequence). The CDR3 is 16 amino acids. Trimming stripped 0 bases from V and 2 bases from J, with 16 bases between. The CDR3 is CSARDFVQGVQETQYF. CDR3 DNA sequence: TGCAGTGCTAGAGATTTTGTCCAGGGCGTACAAGAGACCCAGTACTTC.

There are many counts of this clonotype. This chain connects TRBV5-1 to TRBJ2-1; TRBD2 agrees at 12 bases. Germline-derived CDR1 and CDR2 are SGHRS and YFSETQ. The CDR3 covers 15 residues. V trimming: 4 bases; J trimming: 3 bases; junction bases outside the gene matches: 2. Written as DNA, the CDR3 is TGCGCCAGCAGCAAGGGACTAGCGGGCTACAATGAGCAGTTCTTC. It yields the protein CASSKGLAGYNEQFF. Together with reference TRBV5-1 and TRBJ2-1, the CDR3 gives the full variable domain: KAGVTQTPRYLIKTRGQQVTLSCSPISGHRSVSWYQQTPGQGLQFLFEYFSETQRNKGNFPGRFSGRQFSNSRSEMNVSTLELGDSALYLCASSKGLAGYNEQFFGPGTRLTVL.

The chain uses TRBV20-1 and TRBJ2-1, with D possibly called TRBD1 or TRBD2 (5 bases each). Germline V lookup: CDR1 DFQATT, CDR2 SNEGSKA (reference sequence). The CDR3 loop spans 16 amino acids. V was cut by 5 bases and J by 6 bases, with 23 bases left in between. For the CDR3, the DNA is TGCAGTGCTCGGTTGACCGGGACCAAAAGAGTCAATGAGCAGTTCTTC. Translating it yields CSARLTGTKRVNEQFF.

The rearrangement uses TRBV24-1 and TRBJ2-2, with a possible D match to TRBD1 (5 bases). The CDR3 consists of 15 residues. Germline V gene sequence: CDR1 KGHDR, CDR2 SFDVKD. V dropped 4 bases and J dropped 6 bases, with 14 bases sitting between them. CDR3 amino acids: CATSESRRVPGELFF. Written as DNA, the CDR3 is TGTGCCACCAGTGAAAGCCGCAGGGTCCCCGGGGAGCTGTTTTTT.

The table lists this clonotype with a few counts. The V and J genes are TRBV20-1 and TRBJ2-1; tentatively, D is TRBD2 (7 bases). The CDR3 is 14 residues long. Trimming shortened V by 3 bases and J by 9 bases, and 18 bases separated the two germline ends. Germline values: CDR1 DFQATT, CDR2 SNEGSKA (reference sequence). CDR3 in amino acids: CSASGGPRSSEQFF. For the CDR3, the DNA is TGCAGTGCTAGCGGGGGGCCCAGAAGTAGTGAGCAGTTCTTC.

The rearrangement links TRBV5-4 to TRBJ2-5; 10 bases are a match to TRBD2. Germline assignment: CDR1 SGHNT and CDR2 YYREEE (reference sequence). V dropped 4 bases and J dropped 5; count of bases not matched to a gene: 8. CDR3 length equals 15 residues. CDR3 loop: CASSLGLAAGETQYF. CDR3 DNA sequence: TGTGCCAGCAGCCTAGGACTAGCGGCGGGGGAGACCCAGTACTTC.

The rearrangement uses TRBV27 and TRBJ2-7; TRBD1 matches at 10 bases. CDR3 length: 16 amino acids. J was trimmed by 1 base and V by 3 bases; bases with no gene match: 6. Germline loops: CDR1 MNHEY, CDR2 SMNVEV (reference sequence). CDR3 nucleotides: TGTGCCAGCAGTTTTTCTGACAGGGGGCGATCCTACGAGCAGTACTTC. Its translation: CASSFSDRGRSYEQYF.

The rearrangement joins TRBV20-1 to TRBJ2-5; TRBD2 aligns across 13 bases. The V gene's germline CDR1 is DFQATT and CDR2 SNEGSKA (reference sequence). The CDR3 has 15 amino acids. The CDR3 reads CRIVGLAGNMETQYF. The CDR3 nucleotides are TGCAGAATCGTGGGACTAGCGGGGAATATGGAGACCCAGTACTTC.

This chain joins TRBV7-8 and TRBJ2-5; 9 nucleotides align to TRBD2. The CDR3 is made up of 16 amino acids. With 4 bases clipped from V and 4 bases from J, the junction kept 10 bases outside the gene matches. Per the germline V gene, CDR1 is SGHVS and CDR2 is FQNEAQ. CDR3 sequence (DNA): TGTGCCAGCAGCTCTGGTCCGGGCGGGAGGGGAGAGACCCAGTACTTC. This gives the protein CASSSGPGGRGETQYF. Full variable domain (rest looked up from reference TRBV7-8 and TRBJ2-5): GAGVSQSPRYKVAKRGQDVALRCDPISGHVSLFWYQQALGQGPEFLTYFQNEAQLDKSGLPSDRFFAERPEGSVSTLKIQRTQQEDSAVYLCASSSGPGGRGETQYFGPGTRLLVL.